A single sample is the source of the 21 T cell receptor beta chains below, sequenced in a study of CD8+ T cells in alopecia areata. As the sequencing template, cDNA was produced by extracting RNA and reverse transcribing it. Method: immunoSEQ multiplex PCR; TCRdb's copy keeps in-frame clones and lacks some. The sample yields about 150,000 clones, around 47% seen once. The sample comprised CD4+ T cells sorted from blood. These receptors were collected from a human donor with alopecia areata.

This clone was counted between two and nine times. The chain employs TRBV5-6 and TRBJ2-1; D is perhaps TRBD2 (6 bases). The V end was cut by 6 bases, the J end by 0 bases, with 13 bases between. The CDR3 length is 15 residues. The germline gives CDR1 SGHDT, CDR2 YYEEEE. The chain's CDR3 is CASTLGTVSYNEQFF. The CDR3 bases are TGTGCCAGCACCTTAGGGACTGTCTCCTACAATGAGCAGTTCTTC. Using reference TRBV5-6 and TRBJ2-1 for the parts outside the CDR3, the full variable domain is DAGVTQSPTHLIKTRGQQVTLRCSPKSGHDTVSWYQQALGQGPQFIFQYYEEEERQRGNFPDRFSGHQFPNYSSELNVNALLLGDSALYLCASTLGTVSYNEQFFGPGTRLTVL.

The J gene is TRBJ2-7, the V gene TRBV30; TRBD1 is a possible D gene (6 bases). The V gene lost 0 bases and the J gene lost 1 base, with 13 bases spanning the gap. The CDR3 covers 15 residues. Per the germline V gene, CDR1 is GTSNPN and CDR2 is SVGIG (reference sequence). CDR3 nucleotide sequence: TGTGCCTGGAGTGTACCGCAGGGGCTTTCCTACGAGCAGTACTTC. Translation gives CAWSVPQGLSYEQYF.

This clone was counted a few times. V usage is TRBV29-1 and J usage is TRBJ2-7; D gene ambiguous. The V gene lost 4 bases and the J gene lost 2 bases, with 3 bases spanning the gap. The CDR3 extends over 10 amino acids. Germline V gives CDR1 SQVTM, CDR2 ANQGSEA. The CDR3 protein is CSVGAYEQYF. Here the CDR3 DNA reads TGCAGCGTTGGAGCCTACGAGCAGTACTTC.

The sample holds a few counts of this clone. The chain uses TRBV30 and TRBJ2-1; 13 bases are a match to TRBD2. The J segment lost 8 bases and the V segment lost 2 bases, leaving 9 bases of the junction unmatched. The CDR3 is 16 residues long. The germline gives CDR1 GTSNPN, CDR2 SVGIG (reference sequence). CDR3 sequence reads: CAWSPTSGRLGDEQFF. CDR3 sequence (DNA): TGTGCCTGGAGTCCGACTAGCGGGAGGTTAGGCGATGAGCAGTTCTTC.

The chain couples TRBV28 to TRBJ2-3, with 7 positions matching TRBD2. Trimming removed 5 bases from V and 6 bases from J; junction bases left unmatched: 5. The V gene's germline CDR1 is MDHEN and CDR2 SYDVKM. The CDR3 contains 13 residues. CDR3: CASSTAGPDTQYF. The CDR3 region has the DNA TGTGCCAGCAGTACAGCGGGGCCTGATACGCAGTATTTT.

V is TRBV6-1 and J is TRBJ1-1; 7 bases are a match to TRBD1. Germline V gene data show CDR1 as MNHNS and CDR2 as SASEGT. The trim removed 5 bases at V and 0 bases at J, leaving 3 bases unmatched. This CDR3 region has 14 residues. The CDR3 protein is CASSSTGLNTEAFF. The CDR3 coding sequence is TGTGCCAGCAGTTCGACAGGGTTGAACACTGAAGCTTTCTTT.

The chain employs TRBV7-8 and TRBJ2-5, with a tentative D call TRBD2 (5 bases). Germline CDR1 reads SGHVS; CDR2 reads FQNEAQ. Trimming pared 3 bases from V and 6 bases from J, leaving 11 bases between. This CDR3 has 13 residues. The CDR3 coding sequence is TGTGCCAGCAGCTTTACGGGATTGAAGACCCAGTACTTC. It codes for CASSFTGLKTQYF.

The chain recombines TRBV6-1 with TRBJ2-1; 13 positions match TRBD2. The V and J ends lost 4 bases and 9 bases, in that order; junction bases with no gene match: 9. Germline CDR1 and CDR2: MNHNS and SASEGT. This CDR3 contains 16 residues. CDR3 amino acids: CASSGTSGSRWGEQFF. CDR3 in DNA: TGTGCCAGCAGTGGGACTAGCGGGAGTCGGTGGGGTGAGCAGTTCTTC.

This clone has only a few counts. The rearrangement joins TRBV28 to TRBJ1-1, with TRBD1 identical over 9 bases. This CDR3 contains 13 residues. Germline V CDR1 and CDR2: MDHEN, SYDVKM. V was pared by 8 bases and J by 5 bases, with 6 bases of the junction left unmatched. This CDR3 is CASCTGQGTEAFF. CDR3 coding DNA: TGTGCCAGCTGCACCGGACAGGGGACTGAAGCTTTCTTT.

This sequence joins TRBV29-1 and TRBJ1-1; 8 nucleotides line up with TRBD1. Germline CDR1 reads SQVTM; CDR2 reads ANQGSEA. The CDR3 is 16 amino acids. V shed 1 base, J shed 3 bases, and the junction held 10 bases outside the gene matches. The CDR3 DNA is TGCAGCGTTGAAGGGGAGAGACAGGGGACCCACACTGAAGCTTTCTTT. Its protein is CSVEGERQGTHTEAFF. The full variable domain, in which reference TRBV29-1 and TRBJ1-1 provide the parts outside the CDR3, is SAVISQKPSRDICQRGTSLTIQCQVDSQVTMMFWYRQQPGQSLTLIATANQGSEATYESGFVIDKFPISRPNLTFSTLTVSNMSPEDSSIYLCSVEGERQGTHTEAFFGQGTRLTVV.

V usage is TRBV27 and J usage is TRBJ2-3; the D gene is possibly TRBD2 (6 bases). Trimming took off 7 bases at V and 3 bases at J, with 20 bases between the two ends. The germline V gene has CDR1 MNHEY and CDR2 SMNVEV (reference sequence). The CDR3 runs to 16 residues. The chain's CDR3 is CASTSLTRRMTDTQYF. DNA of the CDR3: TGTGCCAGCACCTCCCTGACTAGACGGATGACAGATACGCAGTATTTT.

V and J are TRBV6-5 and TRBJ1-1; a weak D match, TRBD1 (5 bases). Trimming left V 8 bases short and J 0 bases short, with 7 bases between. This CDR3 is 12 amino acids long. CDR1 MNHEY and CDR2 SVGAGI come from the germline V gene. The CDR3 is CASAGMNTEAFF. The CDR3 DNA is TGTGCCAGCGCAGGGATGAACACTGAAGCTTTCTTT.

The chain is built from TRBV6-5 and TRBJ2-3, with unresolved D. Trimming left V 0 bases short and J 2 bases short, with 9 bases between. This CDR3 comprises 15 residues. Germline CDR1 and CDR2: MNHEY and SVGAGI. CDR3 sequence reads: CASSYSTWNTDTQYF. The CDR3 DNA follows: TGTGCCAGCAGTTACTCGACGTGGAACACAGATACGCAGTATTTT.

The table lists this clone with a few counts. The rearrangement uses TRBV14 and TRBJ2-7; no firm D call. This CDR3 region has 13 residues. Trimming removed 1 base at V and 3 bases at J, with 7 bases between. Germline loops: CDR1 SGHDN, CDR2 FVKESK. The CDR3 protein is CASSQVRGYEQYF. The CDR3 DNA reads TGTGCCAGCAGCCAAGTCCGCGGCTACGAGCAGTACTTC.

This sequence joins TRBV5-1 and TRBJ2-7; 12 bases are shared with TRBD1. V was clipped by 4 bases and J by 9 bases; unmatched bases: 8. This CDR3 is 14 amino acids long. CDR1 and CDR2 from the germline V gene are SGHRS and YFSETQ. The CDR3 DNA reads TGCGCCAGCAGCCCTCGGGACAGGGGGCTCGGGCAGTACTTC. Residues: CASSPRDRGLGQYF.

In this sample, this clone turned up a few times. The CDR3 DNA reads as TGCGCCAGCAGCACGACAGGGACCGAGCAGTACTTC. Protein: CASSTTGTEQYF. The chain has TRBV5-1 and TRBJ2-7, with 7 bases fitting TRBD1. The CDR3 spans 12 residues. CDR1 SGHRS and CDR2 YFSETQ come from the germline V gene. V lost 4 bases to trimming and J lost 6 bases; unmatched junction nucleotides: 4. Full variable domain (missing parts from reference TRBV5-1 and TRBJ2-7): KAGVTQTPRYLIKTRGQQVTLSCSPISGHRSVSWYQQTPGQGLQFLFEYFSETQRNKGNFPGRFSGRQFSNSRSEMNVSTLELGDSALYLCASSTTGTEQYFGPGTRLTVT.

This chain joins TRBV29-1 and TRBJ1-6; D is perhaps TRBD1 (6 bases). The V and J ends lost 7 bases and 4 bases respectively, with 11 bases between them. Germline CDR1 SQVTM, CDR2 ANQGSEA. This CDR3 has 13 residues. The CDR3 loop is CSAKTGYNSPLHF. The CDR3 nucleotides read TGCAGCGCCAAAACAGGGTATAATTCACCCCTCCACTTT.

This clone was counted many times. This chain joins TRBV19 and TRBJ2-2; D call uncertain. V lost 7 bases and J 1 base, leaving 4 bases between the germline ends. Germline CDR1 LNHDA, CDR2 SQIVND (reference sequence). CDR3 length: 12 residues. The CDR3 DNA sequence: TGTGCCAGTAATCTGAACACCGGGGAGCTGTTTTTT. This encodes CASNLNTGELFF.

V is TRBV5-1 and J is TRBJ2-5, with D possibly matching TRBD2 (5 bases). The germline V gene has CDR1 SGHRS and CDR2 YFSETQ. With 1 base removed from V and 5 bases from J, the gap between germline ends came to 12 bases. This CDR3 comprises 14 residues. This CDR3 is CASSLRTWEETQYF. In nucleotides, the CDR3 is TGCGCCAGCAGCTTGAGGACCTGGGAGGAGACCCAGTACTTC.

By share of the sample, this clone is medium-sized (0.01 to 0.1%). The V and J genes are TRBV19 and TRBJ2-1, with 9 nucleotides matching TRBD1. This CDR3 has 16 residues. Germline trimming cut 8 bases from V and 9 bases from J; bases unmatched to any gene: 17. Germline assignment: CDR1 LNHDA and CDR2 SQIVND (reference sequence). The CDR3 is CASEAYQGQGFSEQFF. CDR3 in DNA: TGTGCCAGTGAGGCCTATCAGGGACAGGGCTTTTCTGAGCAGTTCTTC.

The CDR3 nucleotides read TGTGCCAGCATCTGGACTAGCGGGAGTTTGGATGAGCAGTTCTTC. Protein: CASIWTSGSLDEQFF. The chain employs TRBV28 and TRBJ2-1, with TRBD2 matching 13 bases. The V gene end was trimmed by 7 bases and the J gene end by 8 bases; junction bases not matched to a gene: 8. CDR3 size: 15 residues. The germline CDR1 and CDR2 sequences are MDHEN and SYDVKM.